This TCR beta chain is drawn from a study of T cell changes during pregnancy in multiple sclerosis. The V gene's germline CDR1 is SGHNT and CDR2 YYREEE (reference sequence). V dropped 1 base and J dropped 3 bases, with 7 bases sitting between them. The CDR3 totals 13 residues. The protocol was immunoSEQ multiplex PCR, while the TCRdb copy is restricted to in-frame clones and leaves out a portion. The sample contains tens of thousands of clones, 85% to 95% of which appear only once. The V and J genes are TRBV5-4 and TRBJ1-2; a weak D match, TRBD1 (6 bases). This TCR was recovered from a female donor with multiple sclerosis, enrolled in a pregnancy study. Sequencing was performed on peripheral blood, taken in the third trimester of pregnancy. Here the CDR3 reads CASSLNRDYGYTF. The CDR3 bases are TGTGCCAGCAGCTTGAACAGGGACTATGGCTACACCTTC.